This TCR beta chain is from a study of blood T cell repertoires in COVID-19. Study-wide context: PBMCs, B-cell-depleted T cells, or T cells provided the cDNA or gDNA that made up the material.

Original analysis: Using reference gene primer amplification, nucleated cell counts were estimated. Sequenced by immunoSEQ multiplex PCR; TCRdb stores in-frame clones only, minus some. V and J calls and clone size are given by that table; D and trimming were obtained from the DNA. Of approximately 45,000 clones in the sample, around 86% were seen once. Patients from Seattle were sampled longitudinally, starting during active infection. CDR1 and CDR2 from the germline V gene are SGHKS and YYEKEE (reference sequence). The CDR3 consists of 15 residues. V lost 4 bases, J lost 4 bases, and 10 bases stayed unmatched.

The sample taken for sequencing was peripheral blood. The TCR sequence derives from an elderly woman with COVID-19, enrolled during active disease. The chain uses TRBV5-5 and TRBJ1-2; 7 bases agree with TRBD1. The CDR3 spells CASSAGQALAYGYTF. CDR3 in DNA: TGTGCCAGCAGCGCCGGACAGGCGTTGGCCTATGGCTACACCTTC.